Below, one T cell receptor beta chain is given with its context. The antigen is not known. These data belong to a study of response to subunit inactivated influenza vaccine. Germline CDR1 and CDR2: SNHLY and FYNNEI. The CDR3 length is 15 residues. Trimming removed 6 bases at V and 4 bases at J, with 16 bases between. TCRdb itself ran the RT-PCR reads through MiXCR, one entry per CDR3 protein. The sample comprises hundreds of thousands of distinct CDR3 sequences, roughly 14% of which are singletons, and less than 9% rests with the top ten. Whole-study findings and limits: The authors put forward the suggestion that each seasonal influenza vaccination may bring in only a limited number of new T cells.

The chain is built from TRBV2 and TRBJ1-5, with D possibly TRBD1 on 5 matching bases. The TCR originated in a man aged 50-59 years who received an inactivated influenza vaccine. The source was PBMCs from blood, collected 14 days before vaccination. CDR3 sequence (DNA): TGTGCCAGCAGCGATGCGGGGGGGGTTAATCAGCCCCAGCATTTT. Its translation is CASSDAGGVNQPQHF.